These T cell receptor beta chains were read from a single sample in a study of OX40 agonist ivuxolimab in advanced cancers. Assay used: immunoSEQ multiplex PCR; TCRdb lists only in-frame clones, some missing. The sample contains about 52,000 clones, 80% to 90% of which appear only once. The source was CD4+ or CD8+ T cells sorted from blood, collected in a trial of the OX40 agonist ivuxolimab. Every receptor here comes from an adult with an advanced solid tumor such as melanoma, head and neck, liver or kidney cancer. The CDR3 runs from the conserved cysteine through the conserved F or W. The D gene is left open where the match is weak. Size is stated for part of the rows, as once, few or many counts, or as a class when the clone is expanded.

J gene | clone size | D gene | V gene | CDR3 protein | CDR3 DNA
TRBJ2-5 | - | - | TRBV4-1 | CASSQDMGGETQYF | TGCGCCAGCAGCCAAGATATGGGGGGAGAGACCCAGTACTTC
TRBJ1-1 | - | - | TRBV5-1 | CASSFARGNTEAFF | TGCGCCAGCAGCTTCGCCAGGGGGAACACTGAAGCTTTCTTT
TRBJ1-1 | - | - | TRBV6-1 | CASNPTGVQGTEAFF | TGTGCCAGCAACCCGACAGGAGTTCAGGGCACTGAAGCTTTCTTT
TRBJ2-7 | - | - | TRBV7-9 | CASSSGGEQYF | TGTGCCAGCAGCTCCGGTGGCGAGCAGTACTTC
TRBJ2-1 | - | TRBD2 | TRBV5-1 | CASSLGSSGRGREQFF | TGCGCCAGCAGCTTGGGCTCTAGCGGCCGGGGCAGGGAGCAGTTCTTC
TRBJ2-1 | - | TRBD2 | TRBV5-6 | CASSLLGGGASEQFF | TGTGCCAGCAGCTTGTTGGGCGGGGGGGCATCTGAGCAGTTCTTC
TRBJ2-7 | - | TRBD1 | TRBV11-2 | CASSLRTGGYEQYF | TGTGCCAGCAGCTTAAGGACAGGGGGCTACGAGCAGTACTTC
TRBJ2-5 | - | TRBD1 | TRBV6-5 | CASSYGTGVETQYF | TGTGCCAGCAGTTACGGGACAGGGGTAGAGACCCAGTACTTC
TRBJ2-7 | - | - | TRBV19 | CASSMTRANEQYF | TGTGCCAGTAGTATGACCAGGGCCAACGAGCAGTACTTC
TRBJ1-6 | - | TRBD1 | TRBV28 | CASSSATGAWGSPLHF | TGTGCCAGCAGTTCAGCGACAGGGGCGTGGGGGTCACCCCTCCACTTT
TRBJ1-2 | - | - | TRBV1 | CTSRTWRLCETYGYTF | TGCACCAGCAGAACATGGCGTTTGTGCGAAACCTATGGCTACACCTTC
TRBJ1-1 | - | - | TRBV11-3 | CASSLGPNTEAFF | TGTGCCAGCAGCTTAGGGCCGAACACTGAAGCTTTCTTT
TRBJ1-6 | - | - | TRBV7-2 | CASSLVPDSPLHF | TGTGCCAGCAGCTTAGTTCCAGATTCACCCCTCCACTTT
TRBJ2-2 | - | - | TRBV2 | CASSVWGNTGELFF | TGTGCCAGCAGTGTATGGGGGAACACCGGGGAGCTGTTTTTT
TRBJ1-6 | - | - | TRBV6-1 | CASSGTDGTNSPLHF | TGTGCCAGCAGTGGAACAGACGGTACCAATTCACCCCTCCACTTT
TRBJ1-2 | - | - | TRBV6-5 | CASSSTFNYGYTF | TGTGCCAGCAGTTCGACATTTAACTATGGCTACACCTTC
TRBJ1-2 | - | - | TRBV10-3 | CAIREGPPSGYGYTF | TGTGCCATCAGGGAGGGACCACCGTCGGGTTATGGCTACACCTTC
TRBJ2-2 | - | - | TRBV6-5 | CASSYTLVTGELFF | TGTGCCAGCAGTTACACTCTCGTCACCGGGGAGCTGTTTTTT
TRBJ2-3 | - | TRBD2 | TRBV5-4 | CASSRRLAGGPTDTQYF | TGTGCCAGCAGCCGACGACTAGCGGGGGGTCCCACAGATACGCAGTATTTT
TRBJ2-7 | - | TRBD2 | TRBV29-1 | CSVESGGGAYEQYF | TGCAGCGTTGAAAGTGGCGGGGGGGCCTACGAGCAGTACTTC
TRBJ2-5 | - | - | TRBV2 | CASSEMGDNQETQYF | TGTGCCAGCAGTGAGATGGGGGACAACCAAGAGACCCAGTACTTC
TRBJ2-2 | - | - | TRBV7-2 | CASSLVRSGTGELFF | TGTGCCAGCAGCTTAGTCCGCAGCGGCACCGGGGAGCTGTTTTTT
TRBJ2-2 | - | - | TRBV10-3 | CAISESTRYTGELFF | TGTGCCATCAGTGAGTCGACACGATACACCGGGGAGCTGTTTTTT
TRBJ1-6 | - | - | TRBV21-1 | CASSKVRGRGPSSYNSPLHF | TGTGCCAGCAGCAAAGTGAGGGGCAGGGGGCCCAGCTCCTATAATTCACCCCTCCACTTT
TRBJ1-1 | - | - | TRBV5-1 | CASSFGRARNTEAFF | TGCGCCAGCAGCTTCGGACGGGCTCGGAACACTGAAGCTTTCTTT
TRBJ1-1 | - | TRBD1 | TRBV11-2 | CASSLPGGAVTEAFF | TGTGCCAGCAGCTTACCAGGGGGCGCCGTCACTGAAGCTTTCTTT
TRBJ2-4 | - | - | TRBV28 | CASSPDGNRNIQYF | TGTGCCAGCAGTCCCGACGGGAATAGGAACATTCAGTACTTC
TRBJ2-5 | - | TRBD1 | TRBV11-2 | CASSVPGQRQETQYF | TGTGCCAGCAGCGTACCGGGACAGAGACAAGAGACCCAGTACTTC
TRBJ2-3 | - | - | TRBV7-3 | CASSLSTTDTQYF | TGTGCCAGCAGCTTAAGTACGACAGATACGCAGTATTTT
TRBJ1-5 | - | - | TRBV5-4 | CASSLKGQPQHF | TGTGCCAGCAGCTTAAAAGGACAGCCCCAGCATTTT
TRBJ1-4 | - | - | TRBV7-2 | CASSLRTGRVEKLFF | TGTGCCAGCAGCTTAAGAACGGGGCGGGTCGAAAAACTGTTTTTT
TRBJ1-6 | few | TRBD1 | TRBV19 | CASSFRQGNSPLHF | TGTGCCAGTAGTTTCCGACAGGGGAATTCACCCCTCCACTTT
TRBJ1-2 | - | TRBD1 | TRBV19 | CASRALGTGYGYTF | TGTGCCAGTAGGGCCCTCGGGACAGGCTATGGCTACACCTTC
TRBJ1-2 | once | - | TRBV30 | CAGHRTDGTYGYTF | TGTGCCGGCCACCGGACGGACGGGACCTATGGCTACACCTTC
TRBJ2-5 | - | - | TRBV11-3 | CASSPPGNQETQYF | TGTGCCAGCAGCCCCCCGGGTAACCAAGAGACCCAGTACTTC
TRBJ2-3 | once | - | TRBV30 | CAWSGLRDTDTQYF | TGTGCCTGGAGTGGCCTCAGGGACACAGATACGCAGTATTTT
TRBJ1-2 | - | - | TRBV7-8 | CASSLIFSGGLNYGYTF | TGTGCCAGCAGCTTAATATTTTCGGGCGGACTTAACTATGGCTACACCTTC
TRBJ1-3 | - | TRBD1 | TRBV5-1 | CASSLGQGNTIYF | TGCGCCAGCAGCTTGGGACAGGGGAACACCATATATTTT
TRBJ2-3 | - | - | TRBV19 | CASSITPDTQYF | TGTGCCAGTAGTATCACACCAGATACGCAGTATTTT
TRBJ2-2 | - | - | TRBV28 | CASRPGTANTGELFF | TGTGCCAGCAGACCCGGGACGGCTAACACCGGGGAGCTGTTTTTT
TRBJ1-4 | - | - | TRBV19 | CASAGPINEKLFF | TGTGCCAGTGCCGGGCCAATCAATGAAAAACTGTTTTTT
TRBJ2-5 | - | - | TRBV21-1 | CASSNKGPETQYF | TGTGCCAGCAGCAATAAGGGACCCGAGACCCAGTACTTC
TRBJ2-2 | - | - | TRBV5-1 | CASSEEGRTGELFF | TGCGCCAGCAGCGAAGAAGGGCGCACCGGGGAGCTGTTTTTT
TRBJ1-1 | - | TRBD1 | TRBV6-5 | CASTQDRGNTEAFF | TGTGCCAGCACCCAAGACAGGGGGAACACTGAAGCTTTCTTT
TRBJ2-7 | - | - | TRBV18 | CASSPDLGDYEQYF | TGTGCCAGCTCACCGGACCTTGGGGACTACGAGCAGTACTTC
TRBJ1-1 | - | - | TRBV10-3 | CAIRPGGGGGTEAFF | TGTGCCATCAGACCTGGGGGAGGAGGGGGGACTGAAGCTTTCTTT
TRBJ1-6 | - | TRBD1 | TRBV18 | CASSPQGSNNSPLHF | TGTGCCAGCTCGCCACAGGGGTCGAACAATTCACCCCTCCACTTT
TRBJ2-3 | - | - | TRBV5-1 | CASSSPELSTDTQYF | TGCGCCAGCAGCTCTCCGGAGCTGAGCACAGATACGCAGTATTTT
TRBJ2-5 | - | TRBD2 | TRBV7-3 | CASSIIGGETQYF | TGTGCCAGCAGCATTATCGGGGGGGAGACCCAGTACTTC
TRBJ1-4 | few | - | TRBV5-1 | CASSFGGGGEKLFF | TGCGCCAGCAGCTTCGGCGGGGGCGGTGAAAAACTGTTTTTT
TRBJ2-1 | - | TRBD2 | TRBV5-1 | CASSPSGGSYNEQFF | TGCGCCAGCAGCCCTAGCGGGGGTTCCTACAATGAGCAGTTCTTC
TRBJ2-3 | - | - | TRBV27 | CASSLWRSTDTQYF | TGTGCCAGCAGTTTGTGGAGGAGCACAGATACGCAGTATTTT
TRBJ2-3 | - | - | TRBV19 | CASSEVTDTQYF | TGTGCCAGTAGTGAGGTCACAGATACGCAGTATTTT
TRBJ1-4 | - | - | TRBV30 | CAWTLGGSYEKLFF | TGTGCCTGGACCCTGGGGGGATCTTATGAAAAACTGTTTTTT
TRBJ1-1 | - | TRBD1 | TRBV5-8 | CASRRTGGTEAFF | TGTGCCAGCAGGCGGACAGGGGGCACTGAAGCTTTCTTT
TRBJ1-1 | - | - | TRBV5-1 | CASTSVGAGTNTEAFF | TGCGCCAGCACCTCAGTGGGGGCAGGTACGAACACTGAAGCTTTCTTT